The next 28 T cell receptor beta chains were all read from a single sample in a study of T cell responses to AZD1222 COVID-19 vaccine. The table came from immunoSEQ multiplex PCR; TCRdb's copy has only in-frame clones and leaves some out. The table includes about 140,000 clones, about 88% detected once. The source material was peripheral blood, sampled 28 days after the second AZD1222 dose. The receptors were gathered from an adult who received the AZD1222 COVID-19 vaccine.

This clone appeared a few times. The chain links TRBV19 to TRBJ1-5; TRBD1 might be the D (5 bases). The CDR3 sequence is 18 residues long. Trimming took off 5 bases at V and 0 bases at J, with 20 bases between the two ends. The germline gives CDR1 LNHDA, CDR2 SQIVND (reference sequence). The CDR3 is CASSPEIRTSYSNQPQHF. The CDR3 DNA sequence: TGTGCCAGTAGTCCCGAAATTAGGACATCCTATAGCAATCAGCCCCAGCATTTT. The variable domain in full, completed from reference TRBV19 and TRBJ1-5, reads DGGITQSPKYLFRKEGQNVTLSCEQNLNHDAMYWYRQDPGQGLRLIYYSQIVNDFQKGDIAEGYSVSREKKESFPLTVTSAQKNPTAFYLCASSPEIRTSYSNQPQHFGDGTRLSIL.

Comments on this clone: The sample carries other DNA sequences with the same CDR3. The chain recombines TRBV3-1 (or the pseudogene TRBV3-2) with TRBJ2-6; D is unclear. V lost 2 bases, J lost 0 bases, and 2 bases lay in between. The CDR3 is 14 residues long. Looked up from germline, CDR1 is LGHDT and CDR2 is YNNKEL (reference sequence). CDR3 in DNA: TGTGCCAGCAGCCAAAGCTCTGGGGCCAACGTCCTGACTTTC. This sequence encodes CASSQSSGANVLTF.

This chain connects TRBV7-6 to TRBJ2-3; 8 nucleotides match TRBD1. Germline trimming cut 4 bases from V and 5 bases from J; bases unmatched to any gene: 5. The length of the CDR3 is 14 residues. The V gene's germline CDR1 is SGHVS and CDR2 FNYEAQ. CDR3 loop: CASSSDRVLDTQYF. CDR3 in DNA: TGTGCCAGCAGCTCGGACAGGGTGTTAGATACGCAGTATTTT.

This chain uses TRBV5-1 with TRBJ1-1; no clear D gene. V was pared by 5 bases and J by 1 base, with 9 bases between. From germline, CDR1 is SGHRS and CDR2 YFSETQ. The length of the CDR3 is 13 residues. The CDR3 DNA sequence: TGCGCCAGCAGAAGGCAGGAGAACACTGAAGCTTTCTTT. This translates into CASRRQENTEAFF.

The V and J genes are TRBV19 and TRBJ1-5; D uncertain. The CDR3 totals 15 residues. V was pared by 3 bases and J by 2 bases, with 11 bases between. Per the germline V gene, CDR1 is LNHDA and CDR2 is SQIVND (reference sequence). Here the CDR3 reads CASSMERPGNQPQHF. CDR3 DNA sequence: TGTGCCAGTAGTATGGAGAGGCCGGGCAATCAGCCCCAGCATTTT.

The chain uses TRBV6-4 and TRBJ2-3; D is unresolved. The germline gives CDR1 MRHNA, CDR2 SNTAGT. The CDR3 totals 12 residues. Trimming stripped 2 bases from V and 6 bases from J, with 6 bases between. This CDR3 reads CASSDGIDTQYF. CDR3 coding DNA: TGTGCCAGCAGTGACGGCATCGATACGCAGTATTTT.

The chain is built from TRBV7-8 and TRBJ1-2, with D possibly being TRBD1 (5 bases). The V end lost 1 base, the J end lost 1 base, and 10 bases lay between the germline ends. Germline CDR1 is SGHVS and CDR2 is FQNEAQ. There are 15 residues in the CDR3. In DNA, the CDR3 is TGTGCCAGCAGCTTAGAGGGGTCATATAACTATGGCTACACCTTC. As protein: CASSLEGSYNYGYTF. Together with reference TRBV7-8 and TRBJ1-2, the CDR3 gives the full variable domain: GAGVSQSPRYKVAKRGQDVALRCDPISGHVSLFWYQQALGQGPEFLTYFQNEAQLDKSGLPSDRFFAERPEGSVSTLKIQRTQQEDSAVYLCASSLEGSYNYGYTFGSGTRLTVV.

This chain links TRBV25-1 with TRBJ2-7; possibly TRBD1 for D (7 bases). V shed 3 bases and J shed 2 bases, with 11 bases lying between them. This CDR3 spans 14 amino acids. The germline CDR1 and CDR2 sequences are MGHDK and SYGVNS. Here the CDR3 reads CASSDAGQTYEQYF. In DNA, the CDR3 is TGTGCCAGCAGTGATGCGGGACAGACCTACGAGCAGTACTTC.

The CDR3, as DNA: TGCAGCGTTCGTAAGGGACAGGATAACTATGGCTACACCTTC. Translating it yields CSVRKGQDNYGYTF. V gene TRBV29-1 combines with J gene TRBJ1-2; the match to TRBD1 covers 8 bases. The CDR3 extends over 14 amino acids. Germline V CDR1 and CDR2: SQVTM, ANQGSEA. Trimming at V came to 5 bases and at J to 1 base, leaving 6 bases not matched to a gene. Using reference TRBV29-1 and TRBJ1-2 for the parts outside the CDR3, the full variable domain is SAVISQKPSRDICQRGTSLTIQCQVDSQVTMMFWYRQQPGQSLTLIATANQGSEATYESGFVIDKFPISRPNLTFSTLTVSNMSPEDSSIYLCSVRKGQDNYGYTFGSGTRLTVV.

V usage is TRBV19 and J usage is TRBJ2-7; 9 nucleotides agree with TRBD1. The CDR3 has 14 residues. CDR1 and CDR2 from the germline V gene are LNHDA and SQIVND (reference sequence). The trim removed 4 bases at V and 3 bases at J, leaving 4 bases unmatched. The CDR3 DNA follows: TGTGCCAGTAGTACCGGGACAGGGTACTACGAGCAGTACTTC. Residues: CASSTGTGYYEQYF.

This chain joins TRBV28 and TRBJ2-5; 7 bases are a match to TRBD2. J lost 9 bases, V lost 4 bases, and 2 bases had no gene match. Germline V CDR1 and CDR2: MDHEN, SYDVKM. The CDR3 has 11 residues. The CDR3 here is CASSWGGAQYF. CDR3 nucleotide sequence: TGTGCCAGCAGTTGGGGGGGGGCCCAGTACTTC.

V and J are TRBV5-8 and TRBJ1-5; D is unresolved. Trimming stripped 0 bases from V and 4 bases from J, with 5 bases between. Germline CDR1 SGHTS, CDR2 YDEGEE. The CDR3 has 13 amino acids. The CDR3 loop is CASSLGRNQPQHF. In DNA form, the CDR3 reads TGTGCCAGCAGCTTGGGACGGAATCAGCCCCAGCATTTT.

The chain links TRBV30 to TRBJ2-7; 10 nucleotides match TRBD1. The CDR3 sequence is 15 residues long. The junction had 8 bases not matched to a gene; V was cut back by 3 bases and J by 3 bases. Germline values: CDR1 GTSNPN, CDR2 SVGIG (reference sequence). CDR3 coding DNA: TGTGCCTGGAGCCTCAGGACAGGGGGGTTCTACGAGCAGTACTTC. It yields the protein CAWSLRTGGFYEQYF.

This chain joins TRBV2 and TRBJ2-6; unclear D gene. V was cut by 8 bases and J by 0 bases, with 8 bases left in between. The CDR3 spans 14 residues. Looked up from germline, CDR1 is SNHLY and CDR2 is FYNNEI. CDR3 protein: CASAKASGANVLTF. The CDR3 coding sequence is TGTGCCAGCGCGAAGGCCTCTGGGGCCAACGTCCTGACTTTC.

V gene TRBV12-3 or TRBV12-4 combines with J gene TRBJ1-3; D is undetermined. V lost 7 bases, J lost 4 bases, and 11 bases lay in between. The CDR3 runs 13 residues. Here the CDR3 DNA reads TGTGCCAGCACCATGAGCACCGGAAACACCATATATTTT. Its translation: CASTMSTGNTIYF.

The chain couples TRBV29-1 to TRBJ2-2; 8 bases map to TRBD1. Germline V CDR1 and CDR2: SQVTM, ANQGSEA. V dropped 4 bases and J dropped 7; count of bases not matched to a gene: 2. The CDR3 extends over 12 amino acids. This chain's CDR3 is CSVGQGHGELFF. As DNA, the CDR3 is TGCAGCGTTGGACAGGGGCACGGGGAGCTGTTTTTT.

The chain combines TRBV23-1 with TRBJ2-2, with 7 positions matching TRBD1. TRBV23-1 belongs to the ORF category, with a function that is uncertain. This CDR3 is built from 17 residues. V shed 2 bases and J 7 bases; nucleotides not matched to a gene: 13. CDR3 sequence: CASSQRNRGRFNGELFF. The CDR3 bases are TGCGCCAGCAGTCAACGCAACAGGGGTCGGTTTAACGGGGAGCTGTTTTTT.

The chain couples TRBV5-6 to TRBJ2-1, with TRBD1 matching over 9 bases. The V gene end was trimmed by 4 bases and the J gene end by 6 bases; junction bases not matched to a gene: 14. The germline V gene encodes CDR1 SGHDT and CDR2 YYEEEE. This CDR3 comprises 17 residues. As DNA, the CDR3 is TGTGCCAGCAGCATAACAGGGGGCGCTTGGAGGCCCAATGAGCAGTTCTTC. Translated, it gives CASSITGGAWRPNEQFF.

This clone was observed a handful of times. V usage is TRBV6-5 and J usage is TRBJ1-1; D gene unclear. The germline V and J ends were trimmed by 0 bases and 1 base, with 12 bases remaining between them. Germline V CDR1 and CDR2: MNHEY, SVGAGI. The CDR3 contains 16 residues. The chain's CDR3 is CASSYSSWAGNTEAFF. Written as DNA, the CDR3 is TGTGCCAGCAGTTACTCGAGCTGGGCGGGGAACACTGAAGCTTTCTTT.

The chain is built from TRBV5-1 and TRBJ1-1, with D perhaps TRBD1 (6 bases). The CDR3 totals 15 residues. V gave up 0 bases and J gave up 4 bases, with 13 bases separating them. Germline lookup yields CDR1 SGHRS and CDR2 YFSETQ. The CDR3 nucleotides read TGCGCCAGCAGCTTGGTCGGGGGCCATGGCACTGAAGCTTTCTTT. Its translation: CASSLVGGHGTEAFF.

This sequence joins TRBV5-1 and TRBJ1-1; no definite D call. The CDR3 extends over 12 amino acids. Germline V gene sequence: CDR1 SGHRS, CDR2 YFSETQ. Trimming stripped 5 bases from V and 9 bases from J, with 14 bases between. The CDR3: CASSSRGGKAFF. Written as DNA, the CDR3 is TGCGCCAGCAGTTCCCGGGGAGGGAAAGCTTTCTTT.

This clone is a singleton in its sample. The rearrangement links TRBV28 to TRBJ1-2; TRBD1 agrees at 8 bases. Germline values: CDR1 MDHEN, CDR2 SYDVKM. With 4 bases clipped from V and 5 bases from J, the junction kept 9 bases outside the gene matches. This CDR3 region has 15 residues. CDR3 in amino acids: CASSSPGQEAYGYTF. CDR3 in DNA: TGTGCCAGCAGTTCACCGGGACAGGAGGCGTATGGCTACACCTTC.

The V call is TRBV15, the J call TRBJ1-6, with TRBD1 as a possible D gene (6 bases). The CDR3 length is 18 residues. Germline CDR1 and CDR2: LNHNV and YYDKDF (reference sequence). The V end lost 0 bases, the J end lost 5 bases, and 17 bases lay between the germline ends. The CDR3 loop is CATSRDKGQSSHNSPLHF. The CDR3 DNA follows: TGTGCCACCAGCAGAGATAAGGGACAATCTTCCCATAATTCACCCCTCCACTTT.

The genes are TRBV6-5 and TRBJ2-7; 10 nucleotides agree with TRBD2. V shed 8 bases and J 4 bases; nucleotides not matched to a gene: 5. Germline CDR1 MNHEY, CDR2 SVGAGI. The CDR3 length is 13 residues. This CDR3 reads CASGQTSGYEQYF. CDR3 DNA sequence: TGTGCCAGCGGACAGACTAGCGGGTACGAGCAGTACTTC.

The V gene is TRBV6-2 or TRBV6-3, the J gene TRBJ1-2, with D unclear. V was pared by 5 bases and J by 4 bases, with 5 bases between. The CDR3 consists of 11 residues. From germline, CDR1 is MNHEY and CDR2 SVGEGT. This chain's CDR3 is CASSGFYGYTF. CDR3 DNA sequence: TGTGCCAGCAGTGGGTTCTATGGCTACACCTTC.

The rearrangement uses TRBV27 and TRBJ2-2; possibly TRBD1 for D (6 bases). V was trimmed by 7 bases and J by 7 bases, leaving 16 bases between them. CDR3 length equals 14 residues. Germline-derived CDR1 and CDR2 are MNHEY and SMNVEV (reference sequence). The CDR3 DNA sequence: TGTGCCAGCACCCTCACAGGGCCCATCGGGGAGCTGTTTTTT. It encodes CASTLTGPIGELFF.

The chain uses TRBV11-3 and TRBJ1-1; no clear D. The germline V and J ends were trimmed by 3 bases and 0 bases, with 5 bases remaining between them. Germline V gene data show CDR1 as SGHNT and CDR2 as YENEEA. The CDR3 covers 13 residues. Here the CDR3 reads CASSFVLNTEAFF. The CDR3 bases are TGTGCCAGCAGCTTTGTTTTGAACACTGAAGCTTTCTTT.

In this sample, this clone turned up a few times. The chain is built from TRBV6-5 and TRBJ1-2, with D perhaps TRBD1 (6 bases). V was pared by 5 bases and J by 7 bases, with 20 bases between. The CDR3 is 15 residues long. The germline CDR1 and CDR2 sequences are MNHEY and SVGAGI. CDR3 in amino acids: CASSTYRDPLGGYTF. The CDR3 bases are TGTGCCAGCAGTACCTACAGGGACCCCTTGGGTGGCTACACCTTC.